The 14 T cell receptor beta chains reported below all come from one sample, sequenced in a study of T-cell reconstitution after alpha-beta-depleted transplantation in children. Preparation of the TCRbeta library used unique molecular identifiers. TCRdb reprocessed the PCR reads with MiXCR, giving one entry per CDR3 protein. The table lists around 450,000 distinct CDR3 sequences, under 12% of them singletons. This specimen was PBMCs, taken before TCRalphabeta/CD19-depleted stem cell transplant. These receptors all stem from a child aged 2 to 10 with inherited bone marrow failure, due to receive a stem cell transplant.

Notes on this clonotype: A read error may be the cause here, since a much bigger clone is one base away. This chain connects TRBV3-1 to TRBJ1-5; D is unresolved. The CDR3 extends over 13 amino acids. The germline gives CDR1 LGHDT, CDR2 YNNKEL (reference sequence). This chain's CDR3 is CAISSLSNQPQHF. The CDR3 DNA follows: TGTGCCATCAGCTCCCTTAGCAATCAGCCCCAGCATTTT.

This clonotype was detected ten times or more. The CDR3 DNA reads as TGTGCCAGCAGCTTCAGCTTCGAGAGCTACGAGCAGTACTTC. As protein: CASSFSFESYEQYF. The chain is built from TRBV7-2 and TRBJ2-7, with D unresolved. Per the germline V gene, CDR1 is SGHTA and CDR2 is FQGNSA. There are 14 residues in the CDR3. The germline V and J ends were trimmed by 3 bases and 3 bases, with 12 bases remaining between them.

The chain employs TRBV20-1 and TRBJ2-7; 13 bases are shared with TRBD2. J was trimmed by 4 bases and V by 6 bases; bases with no gene match: 6. The germline V gene encodes CDR1 DFQATT and CDR2 SNEGSKA (reference sequence). This CDR3 region has 14 residues. The CDR3 sequence is CSAWTSGSFYEQYF. The CDR3 nucleotides are TGCAGTGCCTGGACTAGCGGGAGTTTTTACGAGCAGTACTTC.

This clonotype has more than one count but fewer than ten. The chain carries TRBV19 and TRBJ1-1, with 7 nucleotides matching TRBD1. Per the germline V gene, CDR1 is LNHDA and CDR2 is SQIVND (reference sequence). The CDR3 loop spans 15 amino acids. Losses at the gene ends were 4 bases for V and 4 bases for J; bases not matched to a gene: 9. CDR3 in DNA: TGTGCCAGTAGTACCGGAGACAGGGTTGGCACTGAAGCTTTCTTT. Translating it yields CASSTGDRVGTEAFF.

This clonotype was detected ten times or more. This chain joins TRBV29-1 and TRBJ2-3, with D tentatively TRBD2 (6 bases). In germline, CDR1 is SQVTM, CDR2 ANQGSEA. V was clipped by 5 bases and J by 5 bases, with 11 bases between them. The CDR3 has 12 residues. CDR3 loop: CSVTSGVDTQYF. The CDR3 DNA sequence: TGCAGCGTTACCTCGGGGGTAGATACGCAGTATTTT.

This clonotype has ten or more counts. V and J are TRBV10-3 and TRBJ2-3; D perhaps matches TRBD2 (5 bases). Germline V gives CDR1 ENHRY, CDR2 SYGVKD. The CDR3 spans 16 residues. The V end lost 4 bases, the J end lost 2 bases, and 16 bases lay between the germline ends. Here the CDR3 reads CAISGAGLLNTDTQYF. DNA of the CDR3: TGTGCCATCAGTGGTGCGGGCTTATTGAACACAGATACGCAGTATTTT.

This clonotype was detected many times. This chain connects TRBV28 to TRBJ2-3; 7 nucleotides agree with TRBD2. The CDR3 has 14 amino acids. V shed 6 bases, J shed 6 bases, and the junction held 9 bases outside the gene matches. Germline V lookup: CDR1 MDHEN, CDR2 SYDVKM. CDR3 sequence (DNA): TGTGCCAGCAGACCGCTAGCGGTATTCGATACGCAGTATTTT. Its protein product is CASRPLAVFDTQYF.

The V gene is TRBV25-1, the J gene TRBJ2-2; D gene ambiguous. The CDR3 consists of 14 residues. V lost 5 bases and J lost 6, with 13 bases in between. Germline-derived CDR1 and CDR2 are MGHDK and SYGVNS. In DNA, the CDR3 is TGTGCCAGCAGTTACGTGGTGGGTTCCGGGGAGCTGTTTTTT. Its protein is CASSYVVGSGELFF.

This clonotype was seen more than once but under ten times. The chain uses TRBV12-3 or TRBV12-4 and TRBJ2-7; 8 positions agree with TRBD1. The CDR3 is made up of 15 amino acids. Germline trimming cut 5 bases from V and 4 bases from J; bases unmatched to any gene: 10. The DNA for the CDR3 is TGTGCCAGCAGTACACCACAGGGGGTACGGTACGAGCAGTACTTC. This sequence encodes CASSTPQGVRYEQYF.

In its sample, this clonotype was seen many times. This chain joins TRBV7-2 and TRBJ2-7; 9 bases are a match to TRBD2. The CDR3 has 14 residues. Per germline, CDR1 SGHTA and CDR2 FQGNSA. J gave up 4 bases and V 4 bases, and 5 bases lay outside the gene matches. The CDR3 coding sequence is TGTGCCAGCAGCTCGTATAGCGGGGGATACGAGCAGTACTTC. Its translation is CASSSYSGGYEQYF.

This clonotype was counted many times. The rearrangement joins TRBV9 to TRBJ2-7; maybe TRBD2 (5 bases). CDR1 SGDLS and CDR2 YYNGEE come from the germline V gene. The V and J ends lost 4 bases and 7 bases respectively, with 21 bases between them. There are 15 residues in the CDR3. The CDR3 protein is CASSPQTTSIGEQYF. In DNA form, the CDR3 reads TGTGCCAGCAGCCCTCAGACTACCTCCATTGGGGAGCAGTACTTC.

Ten or more counts support this clonotype. The chain is built from TRBV4-2 and TRBJ1-5, with D perhaps matching TRBD1 (5 bases). This CDR3 is built from 19 residues. Germline assignment: CDR1 LGHNA and CDR2 YNFKEQ. V was shortened by 1 base and J by 3 bases, with 22 bases between the two germline ends. The CDR3 DNA follows: TGTGCCAGCAGCCAAGTGATATCGACAGACGGATATAACAATCAGCCCCAGCATTTT. It yields the protein CASSQVISTDGYNNQPQHF.

This clonotype showed up just a few times. The chain combines TRBV12-3 or TRBV12-4 with TRBJ2-2, with 8 bases identical to TRBD1. Trimming at V came to 3 bases and at J to 4 bases, leaving 4 bases not matched to a gene. The CDR3 runs to 15 residues. The DNA for the CDR3 is TGTGCCAGCAGTTTGTCGACAGGGGCCACCGGGGAGCTGTTTTTT. This encodes CASSLSTGATGELFF.

Concerning this clonotype itself: Given a much more abundant clone one base away, this may be a read error. The chain recombines TRBV6-5 with TRBJ1-6; D remains ambiguous. V was shortened by 2 bases and J by 2 bases, with 10 bases between the two germline ends. Germline V CDR1 and CDR2: MNHEY, SVGAGI. There are 16 residues in the CDR3. The CDR3 spells CASSYTAAPYNSPLHF. The DNA of the CDR3 is TGTGCCAGCAGTTACACAGCGGCCCCCTATAATTCACCCCTCCACTTT.